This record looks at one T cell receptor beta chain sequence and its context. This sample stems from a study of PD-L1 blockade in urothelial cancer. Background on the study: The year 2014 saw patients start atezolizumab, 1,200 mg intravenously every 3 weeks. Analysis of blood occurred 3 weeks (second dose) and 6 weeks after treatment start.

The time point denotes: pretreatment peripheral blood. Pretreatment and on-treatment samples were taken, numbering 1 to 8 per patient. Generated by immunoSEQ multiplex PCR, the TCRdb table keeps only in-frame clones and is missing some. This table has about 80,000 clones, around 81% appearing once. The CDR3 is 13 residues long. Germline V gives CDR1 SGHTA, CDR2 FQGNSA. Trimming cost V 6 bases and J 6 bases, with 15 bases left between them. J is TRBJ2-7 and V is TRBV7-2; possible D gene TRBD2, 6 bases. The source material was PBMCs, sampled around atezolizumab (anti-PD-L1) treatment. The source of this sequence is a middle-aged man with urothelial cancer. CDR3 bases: TGTGCCAGCAGTAGCCCGGCGGGGCGCGAGCAGTACTTC. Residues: CASSSPAGREQYF.